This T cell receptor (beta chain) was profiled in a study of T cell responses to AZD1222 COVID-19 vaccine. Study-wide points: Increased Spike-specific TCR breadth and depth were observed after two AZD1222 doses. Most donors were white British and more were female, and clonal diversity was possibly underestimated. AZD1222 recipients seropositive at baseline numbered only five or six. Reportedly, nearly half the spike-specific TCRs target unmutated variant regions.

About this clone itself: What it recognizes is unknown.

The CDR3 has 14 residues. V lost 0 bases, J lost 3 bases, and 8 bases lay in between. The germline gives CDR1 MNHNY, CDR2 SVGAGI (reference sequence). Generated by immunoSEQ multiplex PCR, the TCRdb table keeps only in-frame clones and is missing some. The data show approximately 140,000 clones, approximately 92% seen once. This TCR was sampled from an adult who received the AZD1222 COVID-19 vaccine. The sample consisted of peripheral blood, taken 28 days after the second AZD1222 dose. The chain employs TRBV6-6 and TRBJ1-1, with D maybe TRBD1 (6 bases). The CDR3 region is CASSYSGTHTEAFF. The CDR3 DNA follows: TGTGCCAGCAGTTACTCCGGGACACACACTGAAGCTTTCTTT.